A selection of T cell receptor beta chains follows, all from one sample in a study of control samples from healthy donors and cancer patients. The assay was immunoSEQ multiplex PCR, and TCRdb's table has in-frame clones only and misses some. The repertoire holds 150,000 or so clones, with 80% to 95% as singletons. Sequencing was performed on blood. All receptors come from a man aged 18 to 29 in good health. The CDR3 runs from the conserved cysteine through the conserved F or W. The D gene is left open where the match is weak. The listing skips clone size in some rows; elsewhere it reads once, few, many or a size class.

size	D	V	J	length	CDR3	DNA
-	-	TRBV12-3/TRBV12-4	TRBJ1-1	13	CASSRQANTEAFF	TGTGCCAGCAGTCGACAGGCGAACACTGAAGCTTTCTTT
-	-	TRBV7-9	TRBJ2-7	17	CASSLVPMGQRGHEQYF	TGTGCCAGCAGCTTAGTCCCCATGGGCCAAAGGGGCCACGAGCAGTACTTC
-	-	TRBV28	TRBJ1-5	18	CASSFFSIRGLSNQPQHF	TGTGCCAGCAGTTTTTTTTCTATTAGGGGGTTGAGCAATCAGCCCCAGCATTTT
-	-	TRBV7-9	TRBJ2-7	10	CASSGTKQYF	TGTGCCAGCAGCGGTACGAAGCAGTACTTC
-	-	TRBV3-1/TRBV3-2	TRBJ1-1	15	CASSQAPDGVTEAFF	TGTGCCAGCAGCCAAGCCCCCGACGGAGTCACTGAAGCTTTCTTT
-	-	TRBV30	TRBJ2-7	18	CAWSVYPPTPGQSYEQYF	TGTGCCTGGAGTGTATACCCCCCCACCCCGGGGCAGTCCTACGAGCAGTACTTC
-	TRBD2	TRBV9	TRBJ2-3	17	CASSGRLAGGLTDTQYF	TGTGCCAGCAGCGGCAGACTAGCGGGGGGGCTCACAGATACGCAGTATTTT
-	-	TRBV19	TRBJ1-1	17	CASSTDRRGIVITEAFF	TGTGCCAGTAGTACCGACAGGAGGGGAATCGTAATCACTGAAGCTTTCTTT
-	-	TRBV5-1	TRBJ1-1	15	CASSLLGPGNTEAFF	TGCGCCAGCAGCTTGTTAGGCCCGGGGAACACTGAAGCTTTCTTT
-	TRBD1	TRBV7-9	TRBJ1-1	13	CASSSQGRTEAFF	TGTGCCAGCAGCTCACAGGGGAGAACTGAAGCTTTCTTT
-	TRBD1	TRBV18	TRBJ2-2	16	CASSLQGASNTGELFF	TGTGCCAGCTCGTTACAGGGGGCCTCGAACACCGGGGAGCTGTTTTTT
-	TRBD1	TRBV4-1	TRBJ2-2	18	CASSLGQGQPSNTGELFF	TGCGCCAGCAGCCTGGGACAGGGACAACCTTCGAACACCGGGGAGCTGTTTTTT
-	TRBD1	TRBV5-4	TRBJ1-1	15	CASRDFGTGTKGAFF	TGTGCCAGCAGGGACTTCGGGACAGGGACCAAGGGAGCTTTCTTT
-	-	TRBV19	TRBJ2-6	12	CAAGSGANVLTF	TGTGCCGCTGGGTCTGGGGCCAACGTCCTGACTTTC
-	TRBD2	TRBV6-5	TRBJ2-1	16	CASSSLAGGRGNEQFF	TGTGCCAGCAGTTCCCTAGCGGGGGGTCGGGGCAATGAGCAGTTCTTC
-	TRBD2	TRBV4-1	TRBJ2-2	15	CASSHGLAGTGELFF	TGCGCCAGCAGCCACGGACTAGCGGGCACCGGGGAGCTGTTTTTT
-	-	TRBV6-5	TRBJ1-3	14	CASSSPGSGNTIYF	TGTGCCAGCAGTTCGCCGGGGTCTGGAAACACCATATATTTT
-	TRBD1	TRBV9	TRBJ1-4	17	CASSVSQGVATNEKLFF	TGTGCCAGCAGCGTTTCACAGGGGGTTGCAACTAATGAAAAACTGTTTTTT
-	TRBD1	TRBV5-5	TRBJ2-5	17	CASSSGPRAGGLETQYF	TGTGCCAGCAGCTCTGGACCCAGGGCAGGGGGCTTGGAGACCCAGTACTTC
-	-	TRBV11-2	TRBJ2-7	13	CASSLHRAYEQYF	TGTGCCAGCAGCTTACACAGGGCCTACGAGCAGTACTTC
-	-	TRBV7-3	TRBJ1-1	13	CASSQDMNTEAFF	TGTGCCAGCAGCCAGGACATGAACACTGAAGCTTTCTTT
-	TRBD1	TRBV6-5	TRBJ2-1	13	CASTMDRGVGQFF	TGTGCCAGCACCATGGACAGGGGGGTAGGGCAGTTCTTC
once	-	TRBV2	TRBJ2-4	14	CASRGDLAKNIQYF	TGTGCCAGCAGGGGGGACCTAGCCAAAAACATTCAGTACTTC
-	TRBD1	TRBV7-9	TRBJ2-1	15	CASSFGTGPYNEQFF	TGTGCCAGCAGCTTCGGGACAGGGCCATACAATGAGCAGTTCTTC
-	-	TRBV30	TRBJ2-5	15	CALNGGGGYQETQYF	TGTGCCTTGAATGGAGGGGGGGGGTACCAAGAGACCCAGTACTTC
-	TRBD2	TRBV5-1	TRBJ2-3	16	CASSLTSAGVTDTQYF	TGCGCCAGCAGCTTGACTAGCGCGGGAGTCACAGATACGCAGTATTTT
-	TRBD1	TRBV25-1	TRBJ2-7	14	CASRGTGYVDEQYF	TGTGCCAGCAGGGGGACAGGGTATGTAGACGAGCAGTACTTC
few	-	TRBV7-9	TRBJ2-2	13	CASSGTNTGELFF	TGTGCCAGCTCCGGGACCAACACCGGGGAGCTGTTTTTT
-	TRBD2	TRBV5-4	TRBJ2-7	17	CASSLASSGGHSYEQYF	TGTGCCAGCAGCTTGGCGAGTAGCGGGGGCCACTCCTACGAGCAGTACTTC
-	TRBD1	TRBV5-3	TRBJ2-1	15	CARSPGQGGLREQFF	TGTGCCAGAAGCCCGGGACAGGGGGGATTAAGGGAGCAGTTCTTC
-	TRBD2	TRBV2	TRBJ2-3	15	CASNKAGGRGDTQYF	TGTGCCAGCAATAAAGCGGGGGGGCGAGGAGATACGCAGTATTTT
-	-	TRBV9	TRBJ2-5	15	CASSVAGVKQETQYF	TGTGCCAGCAGCGTAGCGGGGGTGAAACAAGAGACCCAGTACTTC
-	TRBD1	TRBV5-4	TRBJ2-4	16	CASSDRTGIAKNIQYF	TGTGCCAGCAGCGACCGGACAGGGATTGCCAAAAACATTCAGTACTTC
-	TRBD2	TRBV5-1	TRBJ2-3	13	CASSPGLAYTQYF	TGCGCCAGCAGCCCTGGACTAGCTTATACGCAGTATTTT
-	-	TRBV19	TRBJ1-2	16	CASSIDVGVLNYGYTF	TGTGCCAGTAGTATAGATGTTGGAGTACTTAACTATGGCTACACCTTC
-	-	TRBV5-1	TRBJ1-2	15	CASSPVGTTNYGYTF	TGCGCCAGCAGCCCTGTGGGTACCACTAACTATGGCTACACCTTC
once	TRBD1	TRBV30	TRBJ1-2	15	CAWSRRGDRDYGYTF	TGTGCCTGGAGTAGGCGGGGAGACAGGGACTATGGCTACACCTTC
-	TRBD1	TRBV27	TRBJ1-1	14	CASSFGTGSFEAFF	TGTGCCAGCAGTTTCGGGACAGGGAGTTTTGAAGCTTTCTTT
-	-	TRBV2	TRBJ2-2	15	CASRQDPELAGELFF	TGTGCCAGCAGACAAGACCCGGAATTAGCCGGGGAGCTGTTTTTT
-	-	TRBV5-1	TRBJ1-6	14	CASMAGAINSPLHF	TGCGCCAGCATGGCAGGGGCTATCAATTCACCCCTCCACTTT
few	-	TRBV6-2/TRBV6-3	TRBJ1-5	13	CASSLDVNQPQHF	TGTGCCAGCAGTCTCGACGTGAATCAGCCCCAGCATTTT
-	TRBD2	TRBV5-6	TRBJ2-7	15	CASSLVSGGADEQYF	TGTGCCAGCAGCTTGGTAAGCGGGGGGGCCGACGAGCAGTACTTC
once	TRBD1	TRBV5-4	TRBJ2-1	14	CASRPGQGMSEQFF	TGTGCCAGCAGGCCGGGACAGGGGATGAGTGAGCAGTTCTTC
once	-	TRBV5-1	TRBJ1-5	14	CASSPNVRIEPQHF	TGCGCCAGCAGCCCTAACGTGAGAATCGAGCCCCAGCATTTT
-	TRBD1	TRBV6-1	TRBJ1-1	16	CASSEETGGLNTEAFF	TGTGCCAGCAGTGAAGAAACAGGGGGCCTGAACACTGAAGCTTTCTTT
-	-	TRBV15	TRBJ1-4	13	CATSRDRSEKLFF	TGTGCCACCAGCAGAGATCGGAGTGAAAAACTGTTTTTT
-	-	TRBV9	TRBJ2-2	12	CASSRRAGELFF	TGTGCCAGCAGCCGACGCGCCGGGGAGCTGTTTTTT
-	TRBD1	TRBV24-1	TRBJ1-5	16	CATSDPFGQGGQPQHF	TGTGCCACCAGTGATCCATTCGGACAGGGGGGCCAGCCCCAGCATTTT
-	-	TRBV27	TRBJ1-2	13	CASSLSGGYGYTF	TGTGCCAGCAGTTTATCAGGGGGCTATGGCTACACCTTC